The 27 T cell receptor beta chains presented below share a single source sample, sequenced in a study of cytomegalovirus exposure and HLA in healthy donors. It was with 60 Vbeta and 13 Jbeta primers that the PCR ran. Clones were sequenced by immunoSEQ multiplex PCR, and TCRdb holds only the in-frame ones, with some missing. The table shows 200,000 to 250,000 clones, with about 80% occurring only once. The sequencing sample was made of PBMCs. The source is a woman aged 60-70 years in good health and CMV-seropositive.

V usage is TRBV5-5 and J usage is TRBJ1-2, with 7 bases aligning to TRBD1. The germline CDR1 and CDR2 sequences are SGHKS and YYEKEE (reference sequence). This CDR3 has 14 amino acids. V shed 0 bases and J 4 bases; nucleotides not matched to a gene: 3. CDR3 sequence reads: CASSLEGQSYGYTF. The DNA of the CDR3 is TGTGCCAGCAGCTTGGAGGGACAGTCCTATGGCTACACCTTC.

The V and J genes are TRBV9 and TRBJ2-3, with D perhaps TRBD2 (6 bases). Looked up from germline, CDR1 is SGDLS and CDR2 is YYNGEE. Trimming shortened V by 0 bases and J by 4 bases, and 12 bases separated the two germline ends. The CDR3 has 15 amino acids. The CDR3 sequence: CASSVAVGGPDTQYF. CDR3 coding DNA: TGTGCCAGCAGCGTAGCGGTGGGAGGCCCAGATACGCAGTATTTT.

This chain links TRBV5-4 with TRBJ1-2; D gene ambiguous. The CDR3 spans 17 residues. V shed 4 bases and J shed 4 bases, with 23 bases lying between them. Germline CDR1 and CDR2: SGHNT and YYREEE (reference sequence). The DNA for the CDR3 is TGTGCCAGCAGCCCCCAGAGCGGTACCGGAAGGCTCTATGGCTACACCTTC. Translated: CASSPQSGTGRLYGYTF.

The chain recombines TRBV5-1 with TRBJ2-1; the match to TRBD2 covers 11 bases. CDR3 length: 13 residues. Per germline, CDR1 SGHRS and CDR2 YFSETQ. V lost 4 bases to trimming and J lost 6 bases; unmatched junction nucleotides: 0. This CDR3 is CASSTSGSNEQFF. CDR3 DNA: TGCGCCAGCAGCACTAGCGGGAGCAATGAGCAGTTCTTC. The full variable domain, with the rest looked up from reference TRBV5-1 and TRBJ2-1, is KAGVTQTPRYLIKTRGQQVTLSCSPISGHRSVSWYQQTPGQGLQFLFEYFSETQRNKGNFPGRFSGRQFSNSRSEMNVSTLELGDSALYLCASSTSGSNEQFFGPGTRLTVL.

The chain carries TRBV5-1 and TRBJ2-2; a possible D gene is TRBD1 (5 bases). Germline lookup yields CDR1 SGHRS and CDR2 YFSETQ. V lost 0 bases and J 6 bases, leaving 12 bases between the germline ends. This CDR3 is built from 15 residues. Here the CDR3 reads CASSLVQGNPGELFF. The DNA of the CDR3 is TGCGCCAGCAGCTTGGTGCAGGGCAATCCCGGGGAGCTGTTTTTT.

DNA for the CDR3: TGCGCCAGCAGCTTGGGAGGGACAGCTAACTATGGCTACACCTTC. It is translated as CASSLGGTANYGYTF. The chain links TRBV5-1 to TRBJ1-2; 7 bases line up with TRBD1. The germline V gene has CDR1 SGHRS and CDR2 YFSETQ. V was clipped by 0 bases and J by 0 bases; unmatched bases: 2. The CDR3 is made up of 15 amino acids.

This clone appeared once. The chain uses TRBV7-9 and TRBJ2-5; the D gene is possibly TRBD2 (5 bases). V was pared by 2 bases and J by 4 bases, with 14 bases between. CDR1 and CDR2 from the germline V gene are SEHNR and FQNEAQ (reference sequence). This CDR3 contains 15 residues. Here the CDR3 reads CASSLIGEGRETQYF. CDR3 coding DNA: TGTGCCAGCAGCTTAATAGGAGAGGGCCGAGAGACCCAGTACTTC.

This clone was recorded a few times. V gene TRBV6-5 combines with J gene TRBJ1-5, with 7 positions matching TRBD1. CDR1 MNHEY and CDR2 SVGAGI come from the germline V gene. V lost 6 bases, J lost 4 bases, and 9 bases stayed unmatched. This CDR3 spans 15 amino acids. CDR3 nucleotide sequence: TGTGCCAGCAGGAATATCGGGACAGCAAATCAGCCCCAGCATTTT. This gives the protein CASRNIGTANQPQHF.

The chain combines TRBV14 with TRBJ2-2; 9 positions match TRBD2. The trim removed 4 bases at V and 4 bases at J, leaving 4 bases unmatched. The CDR3 runs to 15 residues. Germline values: CDR1 SGHDN, CDR2 FVKESK. The CDR3 spells CASSPLAGVTGELFF. The DNA for the CDR3 is TGTGCCAGCAGCCCTTTAGCGGGAGTCACCGGGGAGCTGTTTTTT.

This sequence joins TRBV28 and TRBJ2-1, with 8 bases aligning to TRBD1. Germline CDR1 is MDHEN and CDR2 is SYDVKM. Trimming cost V 8 bases and J 4 bases; bases outside gene matches: 7. The CDR3 contains 14 residues. The CDR3 region has the DNA TGTGCCAGCTCCACAGGGGGGAATTACAATGAGCAGTTCTTC. Translated: CASSTGGNYNEQFF.

This clone was detected a few times. V gene TRBV28 combines with J gene TRBJ2-5; 8 bases align to TRBD1. After removal of 6 bases from V and 1 base from J, the junction contained 10 bases not matched to a gene. The CDR3 is 16 residues long. The V gene's germline CDR1 is MDHEN and CDR2 SYDVKM. CDR3 coding DNA: TGTGCCAGCAGCGGACCGACAGGGGCATCCCAAGAGACCCAGTACTTC. Protein sequence: CASSGPTGASQETQYF. Using reference TRBV28 and TRBJ2-5 for the parts outside the CDR3, the full variable domain is DVKVTQSSRYLVKRTGEKVFLECVQDMDHENMFWYRQDPGLGLRLIYFSYDVKMKEKGDIPEGYSVSREKKERFSLILESASTNQTSMYLCASSGPTGASQETQYFGPGTRLLVL.

This chain connects TRBV6-1 to TRBJ1-6, with TRBD1 matching 7 bases. The CDR3 has 16 amino acids. The trim removed 2 bases at V and 5 bases at J, leaving 6 bases unmatched. The germline CDR1 and CDR2 sequences are MNHNS and SASEGT. The CDR3 sequence: CASSERQGSHNSPLHF. CDR3 DNA sequence: TGTGCCAGCAGTGAAAGACAGGGATCTCATAATTCACCCCTCCACTTT.

This chain links TRBV5-8 with TRBJ2-2; D not resolved. Trimming took off 3 bases at V and 2 bases at J, with 8 bases between the two ends. Germline assignment: CDR1 SGHTS and CDR2 YDEGEE. This CDR3 is built from 14 residues. This CDR3 is CASSSSLNTGELFF. The CDR3 DNA follows: TGTGCCAGCAGCTCGTCCCTTAACACCGGGGAGCTGTTTTTT.

The chain joins TRBV7-8 to TRBJ2-7, with D hard to call. Germline V gene data show CDR1 as SGHVS and CDR2 as FQNEAQ. The CDR3 has 17 residues. V shed 1 base and J shed 0 bases, with 16 bases lying between them. CDR3 nucleotide sequence: TGTGCCAGCAGCTTAGTGGCAACGCGGCCCAGCTCCTACGAGCAGTACTTC. Protein product: CASSLVATRPSSYEQYF.

This clone was seen a handful of times. This rearrangement joins TRBV19 to TRBJ1-1, with 11 bases aligning to TRBD1. Germline V gene lookup returns CDR1 LNHDA and CDR2 SQIVND (reference sequence). The CDR3 extends over 16 amino acids. With 5 bases clipped from V and 0 bases from J, the junction kept 5 bases outside the gene matches. CDR3 DNA sequence: TGTGCCAGTAGTCCTGGACAGGGGGCGATGAACACTGAAGCTTTCTTT. The encoded protein is CASSPGQGAMNTEAFF.

The V call is TRBV5-5, the J call TRBJ2-3; no clear D gene. Germline V gene data show CDR1 as SGHKS and CDR2 as YYEKEE (reference sequence). CDR3 length: 13 residues. Trimming took 1 base from V and 3 from J, leaving 6 bases between them. The CDR3 protein is CASSLRGTDTQYF. DNA for the CDR3: TGTGCCAGCAGCTTGAGAGGAACAGATACGCAGTATTTT.

The genes are TRBV27 and TRBJ2-5; a weak D match, TRBD1 (5 bases). CDR1 and CDR2 (germline): MNHEY, SMNVEV (reference sequence). The CDR3 runs 14 residues. Trimming cost V 2 bases and J 3 bases, with 10 bases left between them. CDR3 sequence (DNA): TGTGCCAGCAGTTTAACAGGCACGGAAGAGACCCAGTACTTC. It translates to CASSLTGTEETQYF.

The V call is TRBV30, the J call TRBJ1-2; TRBD1 is a possible D gene (6 bases). The CDR3 is 14 residues long. The V end was cut by 1 base, the J end by 5 bases, with 14 bases between. The germline gives CDR1 GTSNPN, CDR2 SVGIG (reference sequence). The CDR3 spells CAWSETGRLYGYTF. CDR3 DNA: TGTGCCTGGAGTGAAACAGGGCGACTTTATGGCTACACCTTC. Filled out from reference TRBV30 and TRBJ1-2, the complete variable domain reads SQTIHQWPATLVQPVGSPLSLECTVEGTSNPNLYWYRQAAGRGLQLLFYSVGIGQISSEVPQNLSASRPQDRQFILSSKKLLLSDSGFYLCAWSETGRLYGYTFGSGTRLTVV.

This chain connects TRBV7-9 to TRBJ2-7; TRBD2 matches 12 bases. The CDR3 contains 16 residues. J was trimmed by 2 bases and V by 5 bases; bases with no gene match: 7. Per germline, CDR1 SEHNR and CDR2 FQNEAQ (reference sequence). The CDR3 loop reads CASSTGTSGSPYEQYF. CDR3 DNA sequence: TGTGCCAGCAGCACAGGGACTAGCGGGTCCCCCTACGAGCAGTACTTC.

The chain couples TRBV10-2 to TRBJ2-5; D ambiguous. This CDR3 spans 13 amino acids. The ends were cut back, 6 bases at V and 5 bases at J, with 13 bases in the middle. Germline V gene sequence: CDR1 WSHSY, CDR2 SAAADI. The CDR3 coding sequence is TGCGCCAGCAGCGCGTTCACAGAGGAGACCCAGTACTTC. This gives the protein CASSAFTEETQYF.

Regarding this clone: Other DNA sequences of this sample code for an identical CDR3. This sequence joins TRBV28 and TRBJ1-2, with D hard to call. The CDR3 is made up of 14 amino acids. Germline V CDR1 and CDR2: MDHEN, SYDVKM. Trimming stripped 4 bases from V and 1 base from J, with 10 bases between. CDR3 bases: TGTGCCAGCAGTTCAGGCAGCTTTAACTATGGCTACACCTTC. It is translated as CASSSGSFNYGYTF.

This clone has just a few counts. The V call is TRBV6-5, the J call TRBJ1-1; D unresolved. The CDR3 is 16 amino acids. Per germline, CDR1 MNHEY and CDR2 SVGAGI. Trimming removed 2 bases at V and 4 bases at J, with 17 bases between. As DNA, the CDR3 is TGTGCCAGCAGTTACGTGGGGAGGAGGAAGGGCACTGAAGCTTTCTTT. Encoded protein: CASSYVGRRKGTEAFF.

This chain joins TRBV27 and TRBJ2-7; 7 nucleotides line up with TRBD1. V was clipped by 5 bases and J by 2 bases; unmatched bases: 3. Per germline, CDR1 MNHEY and CDR2 SMNVEV (reference sequence). The CDR3 covers 13 residues. The DNA for the CDR3 is TGTGCCAGCAGTATCGGGACAGCCTACGAGCAGTACTTC. Translated, it gives CASSIGTAYEQYF.

CDR3 sequence (DNA): TGTGCCAGCAGTTACGGGACTAGCGGGAGTCCAGATACGCAGTATTTT. Amino acids: CASSYGTSGSPDTQYF. This rearrangement joins TRBV6-6 to TRBJ2-3; 14 nucleotides match TRBD2. Looked up from germline, CDR1 is MNHNY and CDR2 is SVGAGI (reference sequence). Losses at the gene ends were 2 bases for V and 4 bases for J; bases not matched to a gene: 2. The CDR3 runs to 16 residues.

The V call is TRBV7-9, the J call TRBJ2-7; D unresolved. This CDR3 spans 10 amino acids. Trimming removed 7 bases at V and 7 bases at J, with 8 bases between. Germline-derived CDR1 and CDR2 are SEHNR and FQNEAQ (reference sequence). The CDR3 reads CASTPGEQYF. The CDR3 DNA reads as TGTGCCAGCACTCCCGGGGAGCAGTACTTC.

V usage is TRBV2 and J usage is TRBJ1-1, with 8 nucleotides matching TRBD1. V gave up 6 bases and J gave up 1 base; unmatched junction bases: 7. The V gene's germline CDR1 is SNHLY and CDR2 FYNNEI. The CDR3 runs 15 residues. CDR3 residues: CASSSRTGSNTEAFF. CDR3 sequence (DNA): TGTGCCAGCAGCTCCCGGACAGGGTCGAACACTGAAGCTTTCTTT.

This clone turned up a few times. The rearrangement uses TRBV5-4 and TRBJ1-1, with TRBD1 matching over 7 bases. The V and J ends lost 2 bases and 8 bases, in that order; junction bases with no gene match: 6. Germline lookup yields CDR1 SGHNT and CDR2 YYREEE (reference sequence). The CDR3 is 13 amino acids. The CDR3 here is CASSFWTGEEAFF. The CDR3 bases are TGTGCCAGCAGCTTCTGGACAGGTGAAGAAGCTTTCTTT. The complete variable domain, with remaining parts taken from reference TRBV5-4 and TRBJ1-1, reads ETGVTQSPTHLIKTRGQQVTLRCSSQSGHNTVSWYQQALGQGPQFIFQYYREEENGRGNFPPRFSGLQFPNYSSELNVNALELDDSALYLCASSFWTGEEAFFGQGTRLTVV.